Shown below are 19 T cell receptor beta chains from a single sample sequenced in a study of T cells in Graves' hyperthyroidism and ophthalmopathy. TCR beta CDR3 region amplification was performed from RNA transcripts. TCR CDR3 regions were first amplified by RT-PCR with HTBI primers. TCRdb reprocessed the multiplex PCR reads with MiXCR, giving one entry per CDR3 protein. The table has about 600,000 distinct CDR3 sequences, approximately 15% seen once. The sequenced sample consisted of blood. These receptors were collected from a woman aged 18-30 years with Graves' ophthalmopathy.

V usage is TRBV10-3 and J usage is TRBJ1-1, with TRBD1 identical over 8 bases. V shed 6 bases and J 0 bases; nucleotides not matched to a gene: 6. The CDR3 spans 15 residues. Per the germline V gene, CDR1 is ENHRY and CDR2 is SYGVKD. CDR3 in DNA: TGTGCCATCAGCAGAAAACAGGGGGTGAACACTGAAGCTTTCTTT. Its protein is CAISRKQGVNTEAFF.

Only a few counts were recorded for this clonotype. Given a much more abundant clone one base away, this may be a read error. The chain employs TRBV28 and TRBJ2-7; D gene uncertain. CDR3 length: 12 amino acids. The V gene lost 7 bases and the J gene lost 3 bases, with 10 bases spanning the gap. The germline gives CDR1 MDHEN, CDR2 SYDVKM. The CDR3: CASTSVYYEQYF. DNA for the CDR3: TGTGCCAGCACCTCCGTCTACTACGAGCAGTACTTC. Using reference TRBV28 and TRBJ2-7 for the parts outside the CDR3, the full variable domain is DVKVTQSSRYLVKRTGEKVFLECVQDMDHENMFWYRQDPGLGLRLIYFSYDVKMKEKGDIPEGYSVSREKKERFSLILESASTNQTSMYLCASTSVYYEQYFGPGTRLTVT.

There are many counts of this clonotype. This chain uses TRBV20-1 with TRBJ2-3; 10 bases align to TRBD1. Germline V CDR1 and CDR2: DFQATT, SNEGSKA (reference sequence). V shed 5 bases, J shed 6 bases, and the junction held 8 bases outside the gene matches. The CDR3 spans 14 residues. The CDR3 protein is CSAGRTGGGDTQYF. CDR3 DNA: TGCAGTGCTGGCAGGACAGGGGGAGGGGATACGCAGTATTTT.

This chain links TRBV24-1 with TRBJ2-2; the D gene is possibly TRBD2 (5 bases). Germline lookup yields CDR1 KGHDR and CDR2 SFDVKD. Trimming left V 9 bases short and J 5 bases short, with 12 bases between. This CDR3 spans 13 amino acids. Here the CDR3 reads CATQGKRTGELFF. CDR3 bases: TGTGCCACCCAAGGGAAGCGGACCGGGGAGCTGTTTTTT.

This clonotype showed up many times. V and J are TRBV5-1 and TRBJ2-2, with TRBD1 as a possible D gene (5 bases). Germline V gene data show CDR1 as SGHRS and CDR2 as YFSETQ. V lost 0 bases, J lost 4 bases, and 10 bases lay in between. The length of the CDR3 is 15 residues. The CDR3: CASSLVGAVTGELFF. The CDR3 coding sequence is TGCGCCAGCAGCTTGGTAGGGGCGGTCACCGGGGAGCTGTTTTTT. Together with reference TRBV5-1 and TRBJ2-2, the CDR3 gives the full variable domain: KAGVTQTPRYLIKTRGQQVTLSCSPISGHRSVSWYQQTPGQGLQFLFEYFSETQRNKGNFPGRFSGRQFSNSRSEMNVSTLELGDSALYLCASSLVGAVTGELFFGEGSRLTVL.

The sample holds a few counts of this clonotype. The V gene is TRBV19, the J gene TRBJ1-5; maybe TRBD1 (6 bases). CDR1 and CDR2 from the germline V gene are LNHDA and SQIVND (reference sequence). Trimming took off 1 base at V and 1 base at J, with 20 bases between the two ends. CDR3 length: 19 amino acids. The CDR3 DNA sequence: TGTGCCAGTAGTATAGCCTATATTTGGGGGGGGCAAAGCAATCAGCCCCAGCATTTT. It specifies CASSIAYIWGGQSNQPQHF.

In its sample, this clonotype was seen many times. This chain connects TRBV7-8 to TRBJ2-2; 8 bases are a match to TRBD1. The V and J ends lost 1 base and 2 bases, in that order; junction bases with no gene match: 3. Germline lookup yields CDR1 SGHVS and CDR2 FQNEAQ. The CDR3 runs 16 residues. The CDR3 region has the DNA TGTGCCAGCAGCTTAGGGGGACAGGTTAACACCGGGGAGCTGTTTTTT. Translated: CASSLGGQVNTGELFF.

This clonotype was seen repeatedly, ten times or more. The CDR3 bases are TGCGCCAGCAGCTTAGCGGACACCTACAATGAGCAGTTCTTC. This encodes CASSLADTYNEQFF. The chain is built from TRBV5-1 and TRBJ2-1; D possibly matches TRBD1 or TRBD2 (5 bases each). The V gene's germline CDR1 is SGHRS and CDR2 YFSETQ. V gave up 2 bases and J gave up 2 bases, with 8 bases separating them. The CDR3 sequence is 14 residues long.

CDR3 protein: CATGLAGVSSTGELFF. DNA for the CDR3: TGTGCCACCGGACTAGCGGGAGTGTCGAGCACCGGGGAGCTGTTTTTT. The V call is TRBV7-9, the J call TRBJ2-2; 13 bases fit TRBD2. Trimming took 10 bases from V and 4 from J; bases not matched to a gene: 9. The CDR3 runs 16 residues. Germline loops: CDR1 SEHNR, CDR2 FQNEAQ (reference sequence).

This clonotype was detected ten times or more. The CDR3 loop is CASSLARGGGLRSYEQYF. CDR3 in DNA: TGTGCCAGCAGCTTAGCGCGTGGGGGGGGCTTACGCTCCTACGAGCAGTACTTC. The V gene is TRBV11-1, the J gene TRBJ2-7; tentative D call: TRBD2 (7 bases). Germline CDR1 and CDR2: SGHAT and FQDESV (reference sequence). The V gene lost 0 bases and the J gene lost 0 bases, with 18 bases spanning the gap. This CDR3 region has 18 residues.

This rearrangement joins TRBV18 to TRBJ2-2; TRBD2 matches at 13 bases. Unmatched junction bases numbered 3, after V lost 2 bases and J lost 6 bases. Germline-derived CDR1 and CDR2 are KGHSH and LQKENI. The CDR3 spans 16 residues. CDR3 sequence reads: CASSPGLAGAAGELFF. The CDR3 coding sequence is TGTGCCAGCTCACCAGGACTAGCGGGAGCGGCCGGGGAGCTGTTTTTT.

The chain couples TRBV20-1 to TRBJ2-7; perhaps D is TRBD1 or TRBD2 (5 bases each). Germline V gives CDR1 DFQATT, CDR2 SNEGSKA (reference sequence). This CDR3 contains 14 residues. V shed 4 bases and J shed 0 bases, with 13 bases lying between them. The CDR3 region has the DNA TGCAGTGCTACCCGGGACGGCGGCTCCTACGAGCAGTACTTC. Its translation: CSATRDGGSYEQYF.

This clonotype turned up a few times. The gene calls are TRBV29-1 and TRBJ2-1, with 8 bases matching TRBD1. Germline V gene data show CDR1 as SQVTM and CDR2 as ANQGSEA. This CDR3 is 13 amino acids long. Losses at the gene ends were 6 bases for V and 2 bases for J; bases not matched to a gene: 3. This CDR3 reads CSVLDRAYNEQFF. The CDR3 nucleotides are TGCAGCGTGCTGGACAGGGCCTACAATGAGCAGTTCTTC.

This clonotype turned up a few times. The chain employs TRBV6-1 and TRBJ1-1, with 8 bases lining up with TRBD1. The germline V gene has CDR1 MNHNS and CDR2 SASEGT. The length of the CDR3 is 15 residues. V gave up 6 bases and J gave up 1 base; unmatched junction bases: 7. The CDR3 reads CASRGGQAANTEAFF. The CDR3, as DNA: TGTGCCAGCAGGGGGGGACAGGCGGCGAACACTGAAGCTTTCTTT.

This clonotype was observed at least ten times. The rearrangement uses TRBV2 and TRBJ1-5, with D possibly matching TRBD1 (5 bases). V lost 1 base and J 6 bases, leaving 13 bases between the germline ends. The CDR3 contains 15 residues. Germline lookup yields CDR1 SNHLY and CDR2 FYNNEI. CDR3: CASSEGAGSGQPQHF. In DNA form, the CDR3 reads TGTGCCAGCAGTGAAGGGGCAGGGTCGGGTCAGCCCCAGCATTTT. Full variable domain (outside the CDR3, taken from reference TRBV2 and TRBJ1-5): EPEVTQTPSHQVTQMGQEVILRCVPISNHLYFYWYRQILGQKVEFLVSFYNNEISEKSEIFDDQFSVERPDGSNFTLKIRSTKLEDSAMYFCASSEGAGSGQPQHFGDGTRLSIL.

This clonotype was counted only a few times. The chain employs TRBV29-1 and TRBJ1-1; possible D gene TRBD1, 5 bases. There are 13 residues in the CDR3. CDR1 and CDR2 from the germline V gene are SQVTM and ANQGSEA. Trimming took 8 bases from V and 3 from J, leaving 16 bases between them. The CDR3 region has the DNA TGCAGCCCTTTGGGGCTGGAGGACACTGAAGCTTTCTTT. This gives the protein CSPLGLEDTEAFF. Using reference TRBV29-1 and TRBJ1-1 for the parts outside the CDR3, the full variable domain is SAVISQKPSRDICQRGTSLTIQCQVDSQVTMMFWYRQQPGQSLTLIATANQGSEATYESGFVIDKFPISRPNLTFSTLTVSNMSPEDSSIYLCSPLGLEDTEAFFGQGTRLTVV.

This clonotype was found many times. The gene calls are TRBV28 and TRBJ2-5, with TRBD2 as a possible D gene (7 bases). CDR1 and CDR2 (germline): MDHEN, SYDVKM. V gave up 6 bases and J gave up 4 bases, with 24 bases separating them. This CDR3 has 17 amino acids. CDR3 nucleotide sequence: TGTGCCAGCAGGATCGTTCCCTCATTCCGGGGGGCAGAGACCCAGTACTTC. Encoded protein: CASRIVPSFRGAETQYF. The entire variable domain, with the rest obtained from reference TRBV28 and TRBJ2-5, is as follows: DVKVTQSSRYLVKRTGEKVFLECVQDMDHENMFWYRQDPGLGLRLIYFSYDVKMKEKGDIPEGYSVSREKKERFSLILESASTNQTSMYLCASRIVPSFRGAETQYFGPGTRLLVL.

In this sample, this clonotype turned up many times. The chain is built from TRBV20-1 and TRBJ2-5; D may be TRBD2 (7 bases). V was clipped by 5 bases and J by 2 bases, with 15 bases between them. CDR1 and CDR2 from the germline V gene are DFQATT and SNEGSKA (reference sequence). The CDR3 totals 14 residues. The CDR3 DNA sequence: TGCAGTGCTGGGGGGGGGCAGGATCAAGAGACCCAGTACTTC. The encoded protein is CSAGGGQDQETQYF.

This clonotype was seen repeatedly, ten times or more. The chain recombines TRBV18 with TRBJ2-7; TRBD2 matches 9 bases. CDR3 length: 15 amino acids. The V segment lost 0 bases and the J segment 7 bases; nucleotides outside the gene matches: 7. Germline CDR1 and CDR2: KGHSH and LQKENI. The CDR3 reads CASSPPVAGVGEQYF. In DNA form, the CDR3 reads TGTGCCAGCTCACCACCGGTAGCGGGAGTGGGAGAGCAGTACTTC.